Listed below are T cell receptor beta chains from one sample, sequenced in a study of PD-1 blockade in classical Hodgkin lymphoma. The assay was immunoSEQ multiplex PCR, and TCRdb's table has in-frame clones only and misses some. The sample has approximately 37,000 clones, just under 80% seen once. The sequences come from peripheral blood mononuclear cells (PBMCs), collected at baseline. The origin of the receptors is a human donor with classical Hodgkin lymphoma. The CDR3 runs from the conserved cysteine through the conserved F or W. D genes are given only for firm matches. The size of a clone is reported for some rows only, either as once, few or many, or as a class for expanded clones.

j_call d_call v_call clone_size cdr3_aa cdr3_nt
TRBJ2-1 . TRBV19 . CASSIDRGQNYNEQFF TGTGCCAGTAGTATAGATCGAGGACAGAACTACAATGAGCAGTTCTTC
TRBJ1-2 . TRBV18 . CASSSRDNYRGYTF TGTGCCAGCTCATCCCGGGACAACTATCGAGGCTACACCTTC
TRBJ2-5 . TRBV10-2 . CASSDPGGTQETQYF TGCGCCAGCAGTGACCCCGGTGGCACCCAAGAGACCCAGTACTTC
TRBJ1-2 . TRBV6-5 . CATNPTGPGGYTF TGTGCCACTAATCCGACAGGCCCAGGGGGCTACACCTTC
TRBJ2-1 TRBD2 TRBV11-2 once CASSLYRLAGGQDGQFF TGTGCCAGCAGCTTATACAGACTAGCGGGGGGGCAAGATGGGCAGTTCTTC
TRBJ1-5 . TRBV19 . CASSPRGGVSNQPQHF TGTGCCAGTAGTCCTAGAGGGGGAGTTAGCAATCAGCCCCAGCATTTT
TRBJ2-3 TRBD1 TRBV7-2 . CASSLGQSTDTQYF TGTGCCAGCAGCTTGGGACAGAGCACAGATACGCAGTATTTT
TRBJ2-2 . TRBV18 few CASSPDRRNTGELFF TGTGCCAGCTCACCCGACAGGAGGAACACCGGGGAGCTGTTTTTT
TRBJ2-7 . TRBV2 . CASSELGSGYEQYF TGTGCCAGCAGTGAATTAGGGTCGGGCTACGAGCAGTACTTC
TRBJ1-1 . TRBV10-3 few CAIAPGGALTEAFF TGTGCCATCGCCCCGGGAGGGGCGCTCACTGAAGCTTTCTTT
TRBJ2-7 . TRBV6-1 . CASSEYLQSYEQYF TGTGCCAGCAGTGAGTATTTGCAGTCATACGAGCAGTACTTC
TRBJ1-6 . TRBV5-1 . CASSLETEISPLHF TGCGCCAGCAGCTTGGAAACGGAGATTTCACCCCTCCACTTT
TRBJ1-1 TRBD1 TRBV6-5 . CASSHLTGGSSEAFF TGTGCCAGCAGCCACCTGACAGGGGGCTCCTCTGAAGCTTTCTTT
TRBJ1-4 TRBD1 TRBV10-3 . CAIGDRAGEKLFF TGTGCCATCGGGGACAGGGCGGGTGAAAAACTGTTTTTT
TRBJ1-1 . TRBV2 . CAGSSGSNTEAFF TGTGCCGGATCTTCAGGGTCGAACACTGAAGCTTTCTTT
TRBJ1-2 . TRBV30 . CAWSVDYGYTF TGTGCCTGGAGTGTTGACTATGGCTACACCTTC
TRBJ2-7 . TRBV6-6 . CASSPLGSTYEQYF TGTGCCAGCAGTCCACTAGGGTCTACCTACGAGCAGTACTTC
TRBJ2-2 TRBD1 TRBV7-9 . CASSPGQSTTGELFF TGTGCCAGCAGCCCGGGACAGTCAACCACCGGGGAGCTGTTTTTT
TRBJ1-1 . TRBV7-2 once CASSLQGNTEAFF TGTGCCAGCAGCTTGCAAGGGAACACTGAAGCTTTCTTT
TRBJ2-7 . TRBV5-1 once CASSSLMGAEQYF TGCGCCAGCAGCTCCCTTATGGGGGCCGAGCAGTACTTC
TRBJ1-3 . TRBV2 . CASSDIGGMSSGNTIYF TGTGCCAGCAGTGATATCGGGGGTATGAGCTCTGGAAACACCATATATTTT
TRBJ2-7 . TRBV2 . CASSGGRRSSYEQYF TGTGCCAGCAGTGGGGGCAGGAGGTCGTCCTACGAGCAGTACTTC
TRBJ1-2 TRBD1 TRBV4-3 few CASSQRTGHQDGYTF TGCGCCAGCAGCCAGAGGACAGGGCATCAGGATGGCTACACCTTC
TRBJ1-1 TRBD1 TRBV14 . CASSQTGTGGTNTEAFF TGTGCCAGCAGCCAAACCGGGACAGGGGGCACGAACACTGAAGCTTTCTTT
TRBJ2-3 TRBD2 TRBV4-3 . CASSQGAGEWYTQYF TGCGCCAGCAGCCAAGGAGCGGGGGAATGGTATACGCAGTATTTT
TRBJ1-2 . TRBV11-3 . CASSLGTYEWGYTF TGTGCCAGCAGCTTAGGGACTTATGAATGGGGCTACACCTTC
TRBJ2-5 . TRBV7-2 . CASSFGQALGAQYF TGTGCCAGCAGCTTTGGTCAGGCTTTGGGGGCCCAGTACTTC
TRBJ2-5 . TRBV5-1 . CASSHGGGETQYF TGCGCCAGCAGCCACGGGGGTGGGGAGACCCAGTACTTC
TRBJ2-3 TRBD2 TRBV7-2 . CASSSHHGGAWRDTQYF TGTGCCAGCAGCTCACACCACGGGGGGGCTTGGAGAGATACGCAGTATTTT
TRBJ2-1 . TRBV7-9 . CASSLARGSPSYYNEQFF TGTGCCAGCAGCTTAGCGCGGGGATCACCCTCTTACTACAATGAGCAGTTCTTC
TRBJ1-1 . TRBV4-3 once CASSPTGAEAFF TGCGCCAGCAGCCCGACCGGTGCTGAAGCTTTCTTT
TRBJ2-3 . TRBV9 . CASSLSGLSTDTQYF TGTGCCAGCAGTTTGTCAGGGTTAAGCACAGATACGCAGTATTTT
TRBJ1-1 . TRBV19 large CASSIKGHINTEAFF TGTGCCAGTAGTATAAAGGGACATATAAACACTGAAGCTTTCTTT
TRBJ2-3 TRBD1 TRBV6-5 . CAIQTGGSDTQYF TGTGCCATTCAGACAGGGGGCTCAGATACGCAGTATTTT
TRBJ1-2 . TRBV27 few CASSLSGHSNYGYTF TGTGCCAGCAGTTTATCGGGACACTCAAACTATGGCTACACCTTC
TRBJ2-7 TRBD1 TRBV7-8 . CASSFSGTGAYEQYF TGTGCCAGCAGCTTTAGCGGGACAGGGGCCTACGAGCAGTACTTC
TRBJ2-1 . TRBV13 . CASSDSWASNEQFF TGTGCCAGCAGCGACAGTTGGGCCTCCAATGAGCAGTTCTTC
TRBJ2-7 . TRBV7-9 . CASSDASYEQYF TGTGCCAGCAGCGACGCGTCCTACGAGCAGTACTTC
TRBJ2-1 TRBD1 TRBV6-6 . CASSWDRGDNEQFF TGTGCCAGCAGTTGGGACAGGGGTGACAATGAGCAGTTCTTC
TRBJ1-5 . TRBV10-1 few CASSAVRGRVFQPQHF TGCGCCAGCAGTGCCGTTAGAGGGAGAGTTTTTCAGCCCCAGCATTTT
TRBJ2-3 . TRBV7-2 . CASSLERTDTQYF TGTGCCAGCAGCTTGGAGCGCACAGATACGCAGTATTTT
TRBJ1-1 . TRBV29-1 . CSVHEDLGDTEAFF TGCAGCGTTCACGAGGACTTGGGGGACACTGAAGCTTTCTTT